The next 10 T cell receptor beta chains were all read from a single sample in a study of T-cell memory formation after mild COVID-19. TCRdb redid the calling of the 5' RACE reads with MiXCR, one entry per CDR3 protein. The sample has around 390,000 distinct CDR3 sequences; 16% are singletons. Specimen: PBMCs or a T cell subset sorted from them (not recorded which). The receptors stem from a man younger than 35 who had mild COVID-19 (a few samples of this study predate the infection). Cell type and time point are not known.

The V and J genes are TRBV3-1 and TRBJ2-3; D remains unclear. The CDR3 runs 12 residues. Trimming took off 2 bases at V and 6 bases at J, with 6 bases between the two ends. Germline CDR1 reads LGHDT; CDR2 reads YNNKEL (reference sequence). For the CDR3, the DNA is TGTGCCAGCAGCCAACTCTGGGATACGCAGTATTTT. Protein: CASSQLWDTQYF.

This clonotype occurred a few times. The V call is TRBV10-3, the J call TRBJ2-5, with D possibly TRBD1 on 6 matching bases. This CDR3 has 15 residues. The V and J ends lost 0 bases and 2 bases respectively, with 10 bases between them. CDR1 is ENHRY, CDR2 SYGVKD, per germline. The CDR3 region is CAISESGAKQETQYF. CDR3 DNA sequence: TGTGCCATCAGTGAGTCGGGGGCGAAGCAAGAGACCCAGTACTTC.

The rearrangement links TRBV6-2 or TRBV6-3 to TRBJ2-1; D gene unclear. Germline values: CDR1 MNHEY, CDR2 SVGEGT. Trimming pared 0 bases from V and 6 bases from J, leaving 6 bases between. The CDR3 totals 13 residues. DNA for the CDR3: TGTGCCAGCAGTTACTCTGAGTTCAATGAGCAGTTCTTC. Amino acids: CASSYSEFNEQFF.

This clonotype was recorded a few times. This chain connects TRBV12-3 or TRBV12-4 to TRBJ1-5; weak D call: TRBD1 (5 bases). The CDR3 is made up of 14 amino acids. The V end lost 3 bases, the J end lost 4 bases, and 10 bases lay between the germline ends. The CDR3 sequence: CASSLGTVNQPQHF. DNA of the CDR3: TGTGCCAGCAGTTTGGGGACGGTGAATCAGCCCCAGCATTTT.

This clonotype was detected only a few times. This rearrangement joins TRBV11-2 to TRBJ2-3; maybe TRBD2 (6 bases). This CDR3 contains 13 residues. Trimming took off 4 bases at V and 9 bases at J, with 14 bases between the two ends. CDR1 is SGHAT, CDR2 FQNNGV, per germline. The CDR3 protein is CASSSRDSGTQYF. The CDR3, as DNA: TGTGCCAGCAGCTCCCGGGACTCAGGAACGCAGTATTTT.

This sequence joins TRBV28 and TRBJ2-7; D is undetermined. Germline V gene sequence: CDR1 MDHEN, CDR2 SYDVKM. Trimming left V 7 bases short and J 4 bases short, with 8 bases between. This CDR3 has 11 residues. The CDR3 DNA is TGTGCCAGCACCGATGGGTACGAGCAGTACGTC. As protein: CASTDGYEQYV.

This clonotype was counted a few times. The chain carries TRBV5-1 and TRBJ1-4; D uncertain. The CDR3 has 14 amino acids. CDR1 and CDR2 (germline): SGHRS, YFSETQ. Trimming removed 5 bases at V and 3 bases at J, with 11 bases between. CDR3 amino acids: CASRMGNPNEKLFF. Here the CDR3 DNA reads TGCGCCAGCAGAATGGGGAACCCTAATGAAAAACTGTTTTTT. Full variable domain (remainder filled in from reference TRBV5-1 and TRBJ1-4): KAGVTQTPRYLIKTRGQQVTLSCSPISGHRSVSWYQQTPGQGLQFLFEYFSETQRNKGNFPGRFSGRQFSNSRSEMNVSTLELGDSALYLCASRMGNPNEKLFFGSGTQLSVL.

This chain uses TRBV11-2 with TRBJ2-7; D not certain. The V and J ends lost 6 bases and 0 bases respectively, with 15 bases between them. The CDR3 contains 15 residues. CDR1 and CDR2 (germline): SGHAT, FQNNGV. In DNA form, the CDR3 reads TGTGCCAGCAGGAAAGGATCGGTGGCCTCCTACGAGCAGTACTTC. Its protein product is CASRKGSVASYEQYF.

This clonotype occurred a few times. The V call is TRBV20-1, the J call TRBJ2-3; 15 nucleotides match TRBD2. The CDR3 runs to 14 residues. The J segment lost 11 bases and the V segment lost 3 bases, leaving 6 bases of the junction unmatched. CDR1 is DFQATT, CDR2 SNEGSKA, per germline (reference sequence). The CDR3 DNA is TGCAGTGCTAGGACGGGACTAGCGGGGGGAAGGCAGTATTTT. It is translated as CSARTGLAGGRQYF.

This clonotype turned up a few times. This chain joins TRBV15 and TRBJ2-1; D might be TRBD1 (6 bases). CDR1 and CDR2 from the germline V gene are LNHNV and YYDKDF (reference sequence). The CDR3 is made up of 15 amino acids. The V gene lost 5 bases and the J gene lost 0 bases, with 11 bases spanning the gap. The CDR3 sequence is CATSPQGSSYNEQFF. The CDR3 nucleotides read TGTGCCACCAGCCCTCAGGGGAGCTCCTACAATGAGCAGTTCTTC.